This T cell receptor (beta chain) emerged from a study of regulatory T cells in long-lasting Graves disease. Noted time point: newly diagnosed GD, antithyroid drugs for less than 3 months. PBMCs were the source of the RNA used for TCR sequencing. Study-level results: Relative to new patients (966), persistent patients exhibited greater sharing of public clonotypes (approximately 2,500).

This clonotype was counted between two and nine times. No antigen is known for it. HTBI primers from iRepertoire and Arm-PCR of CDR3 regions yielded the TCR beta libraries. Original methodology: Identified segments across samples numbered just over 60 TRBV and roughly 15 TRBJ. Via MiXCR, TCRdb re-called the multiplex PCR reads, giving one row per CDR3 protein. The V and J calls shown here were made by TCRdb, not taken from the authors' results. The sample contains about 530,000 distinct CDR3 sequences, more than 15% of which appear only once. In addition, the sample was reused for a study of T cells in Graves' hyperthyroidism and ophthalmopathy.

This TCR derives from a woman aged 40-65 years with Graves disease. The sample consisted of peripheral blood mononuclear cells (PBMCs), taken at new diagnosis, from a patient treated with antithyroid drugs.

CDR3 coding DNA: TGTGCCAGCTCACTCGCGACAGGGGGCTTGGACGAGCAGTACTTC. Protein product: CASSLATGGLDEQYF. The chain employs TRBV18 and TRBJ2-7; 10 positions agree with TRBD1. CDR1 is KGHSH, CDR2 LQKENI, per germline. The CDR3 length is 15 residues. V dropped 4 bases and J dropped 5; count of bases not matched to a gene: 8.